This T cell receptor (beta chain) originates from a study of Ad26.COV2.S vaccination and SARS-CoV-2 variants. Study-wide points: Participants given vaccine showed non-spike TCR breadth similar to that of placebo recipients.

Using immunoSEQ multiplex PCR, the repertoire was profiled, and TCRdb retains in-frame clones only, with some absent. There are hundreds of thousands of clones in the sample; around 86% occur only once, and roughly 3.2% lies in the top ten. Of note for this clone: Antigen: not known.

Sample treatment: about 20 received Ad26.COV2.S at low or high dose, single or two shots; roughly five received placebo; per-sample allocation not given. All samples were drawn on day 63, counting from the first vaccine or placebo injection. The sample was peripheral blood, taken in a trial of Ad26.COV2.S vaccine versus placebo. The receptor comes from a person between 18 and 59 years old who received the Ad26.COV2.S COVID-19 vaccine or a placebo.

CDR3 nucleotide sequence: TGTGCCAGCAGCCCTCGTGGAGGGGGCTCAAGATTGTCTGGAAACACCATATATTTT. Translated, it gives CASSPRGGGSRLSGNTIYF. The genes are TRBV7-2 and TRBJ1-3; 7 bases are shared with TRBD1. In germline, CDR1 is SGHTA, CDR2 FQGNSA. V gave up 5 bases and J gave up 1 base; unmatched junction bases: 17. The CDR3 totals 19 residues.